The 22 T cell receptor beta chains below come from one sample, sequenced in a study of blood T cell repertoires in COVID-19. The assay was immunoSEQ multiplex PCR, and TCRdb's table has in-frame clones only and misses some. The repertoire includes 70,000 to 90,000 clones, about nine tenths of them detected once, and 40% to 55% sits in the top ten. Input material: peripheral blood. The receptor set was obtained from a human donor in a cohort sampled during active COVID-19.

The V call is TRBV29-1, the J call TRBJ2-3; weak D call: TRBD2 (6 bases). The CDR3 contains 15 residues. Per germline, CDR1 SQVTM and CDR2 ANQGSEA. V was shortened by 4 bases and J by 2 bases, with 16 bases between the two germline ends. CDR3 DNA sequence: TGCAGCGTTGTTGTTGCGGGAAGATTCACAGATACGCAGTATTTT. The encoded protein is CSVVVAGRFTDTQYF.

The chain is built from TRBV3-1 (or the pseudogene TRBV3-2) and TRBJ1-2; 7 bases line up with TRBD1. This CDR3 is built from 15 residues. Losses at the gene ends were 4 bases for V and 4 bases for J; bases not matched to a gene: 9. Germline V gene lookup returns CDR1 LGHDT and CDR2 YNNKEL (reference sequence). The CDR3 sequence is CASSRTSTGPYGYTF. In DNA, the CDR3 is TGTGCCAGCAGCCGCACATCGACAGGGCCCTATGGCTACACCTTC.

V and J are TRBV19 and TRBJ2-3, with a possible D match to TRBD2 (5 bases). The CDR3 extends over 13 amino acids. Trimming removed 3 bases from V and 3 bases from J, with 7 bases in between. The germline gives CDR1 LNHDA, CDR2 SQIVND (reference sequence). Written as DNA, the CDR3 is TGTGCCAGTAGTATTCCGGGAACAGATACGCAGTATTTT. This encodes CASSIPGTDTQYF.

This clone appeared a single time. The chain has TRBV6-2 or TRBV6-3 and TRBJ2-1, with 8 bases fitting TRBD2. This CDR3 is 14 amino acids long. Per the germline V gene, CDR1 is MNHEY and CDR2 is SVGEGT. V trimming: 5 bases; J trimming: 4 bases; junction bases outside the gene matches: 4. Here the CDR3 DNA reads TGTGCCAGCAGTGCGACTAGCGCGTACAATGAGCAGTTCTTC. Its protein product is CASSATSAYNEQFF.

The chain employs TRBV6-1 and TRBJ2-1, with D hard to call. The germline V gene encodes CDR1 MNHNS and CDR2 SASEGT. V lost 0 bases and J 10 bases, leaving 13 bases between the germline ends. The CDR3 totals 14 residues. CDR3 amino acids: CASSEARGDSEQFF. The CDR3 nucleotides read TGTGCCAGCAGTGAAGCGCGAGGAGACTCCGAGCAGTTCTTC.

The genes are TRBV6-6 and TRBJ1-2, with D maybe TRBD1 (5 bases). The germline V gene encodes CDR1 MNHNY and CDR2 SVGAGI (reference sequence). The CDR3 has 14 amino acids. Trimming pared 6 bases from V and 2 bases from J, leaving 13 bases between. The CDR3 is CASRQNGGNYGYTF. The CDR3 coding sequence is TGTGCCAGCAGGCAAAACGGGGGGAACTATGGCTACACCTTC.

This chain uses TRBV3-1 (or the pseudogene TRBV3-2) with TRBJ2-3, with TRBD2 as a possible D gene (6 bases). Germline V gene data show CDR1 as LGHDT and CDR2 as YNNKEL (reference sequence). CDR3 size: 16 residues. The V end was cut by 5 bases, the J end by 4 bases, with 19 bases between. The DNA of the CDR3 is TGTGCCAGCAGCGAGAACGGATGGAGGGTTCCAGATACGCAGTATTTT. Translation gives CASSENGWRVPDTQYF.

This rearrangement joins TRBV7-9 to TRBJ1-1; D is unresolved. Trimming cost V 5 bases and J 7 bases, with 11 bases left between them. The CDR3 contains 12 residues. Germline V gives CDR1 SEHNR, CDR2 FQNEAQ (reference sequence). CDR3 sequence (DNA): TGTGCCAGCAGCCCACCAGATATTGAAGCTTTCTTT. It codes for CASSPPDIEAFF.

The chain couples TRBV11-1 to TRBJ2-7, with 8 bases lining up with TRBD1. The CDR3 covers 15 residues. V dropped 5 bases and J dropped 2; count of bases not matched to a gene: 8. Looked up from germline, CDR1 is SGHAT and CDR2 is FQDESV (reference sequence). CDR3 loop: CASSARQGLTYEQYF. CDR3 nucleotide sequence: TGTGCCAGCAGCGCCCGACAGGGGTTGACCTACGAGCAGTACTTC.

The rearrangement uses TRBV7-8 and TRBJ2-1; 7 bases fit TRBD2. Looked up from germline, CDR1 is SGHVS and CDR2 is FQNEAQ. Losses at the gene ends were 4 bases for V and 0 bases for J; bases not matched to a gene: 15. This CDR3 has 19 amino acids. The CDR3 DNA reads TGTGCCAGCAGCTACAGGCGGCTAGCGGTAGATCGCTCCTACAATGAGCAGTTCTTC. Its translation: CASSYRRLAVDRSYNEQFF.

This chain joins TRBV6-5 and TRBJ1-3; 10 nucleotides agree with TRBD1. The CDR3 has 15 amino acids. Germline V gene data show CDR1 as MNHEY and CDR2 as SVGAGI. Losses at the gene ends were 6 bases for V and 2 bases for J; bases not matched to a gene: 4. CDR3 sequence (DNA): TGTGCCAGCAGGGAGGGACAGGGGCCTGGAAACACCATATATTTT. Amino acid sequence: CASREGQGPGNTIYF.

The gene calls are TRBV9 and TRBJ2-3; 11 positions match TRBD2. This CDR3 region has 18 residues. CDR1 is SGDLS and CDR2 is YYNGEE in the germline V gene. The trim removed 0 bases at V and 0 bases at J, leaving 6 bases unmatched. The DNA for the CDR3 is TGTGCCAGCAGCGTAGCTCCCGGGACTAGCGGAAGCACAGATACGCAGTATTTT. It is translated as CASSVAPGTSGSTDTQYF.

The rearrangement joins TRBV10-3 to TRBJ2-7; 12 bases are a match to TRBD2. The ends lost 7 bases at V and 0 bases at J; junction bases unmatched: 1. CDR1 is ENHRY, CDR2 SYGVKD, per germline. CDR3 length: 14 residues. The CDR3 loop is CAIKTSGSSYEQYF. For the CDR3, the DNA is TGTGCCATCAAGACTAGCGGGAGCTCCTACGAGCAGTACTTC.

The V and J genes are TRBV30 and TRBJ2-3; 8 nucleotides match TRBD2. This CDR3 is 16 amino acids long. Germline values: CDR1 GTSNPN, CDR2 SVGIG (reference sequence). The V segment lost 0 bases and the J segment 6 bases; nucleotides outside the gene matches: 11. This CDR3 is CAWSVGSGAPGDTQYF. Written as DNA, the CDR3 is TGTGCCTGGAGTGTAGGTAGCGGGGCGCCGGGGGATACGCAGTATTTT.

As DNA, the CDR3 is TGTGCCAGCAGCTTAACGGGGGGGCGAAATGAGCAGTTCTTC. Protein product: CASSLTGGRNEQFF. The chain carries TRBV7-3 and TRBJ2-1, with D perhaps TRBD2 (7 bases). The CDR3 contains 14 residues. The germline V gene has CDR1 SGHTA and CDR2 FQGTGA. Trimming took off 0 bases at V and 7 bases at J, with 10 bases between the two ends. Combining the CDR3 with reference TRBV7-3 and TRBJ2-1 gives the whole variable domain GAGVSQTPSNKVTEKGKYVELRCDPISGHTALYWYRQSLGQGPEFLIYFQGTGAADDSGLPNDRFFAVRPEGSVSTLKIQRTERGDSAVYLCASSLTGGRNEQFFGPGTRLTVL.

The chain couples TRBV19 to TRBJ2-7, with 8 bases matching TRBD1. The CDR3 runs 13 residues. Germline CDR1 LNHDA, CDR2 SQIVND (reference sequence). J gave up 5 bases and V 5 bases, and 5 bases lay outside the gene matches. The chain's CDR3 is CASSGTGRDEQYF. The CDR3 DNA follows: TGTGCCAGTAGTGGGACAGGCCGGGACGAGCAGTACTTC.

A single count supports this clone. The gene calls are TRBV3-1 (or the pseudogene TRBV3-2) and TRBJ2-5, with TRBD1 matching over 9 bases. CDR3 size: 13 residues. V gave up 6 bases and J gave up 5 bases; unmatched junction bases: 4. The germline CDR1 and CDR2 sequences are LGHDT and YNNKEL (reference sequence). CDR3 loop: CASRVGTGETQYF. The CDR3 DNA reads TGTGCCAGCAGGGTAGGGACAGGGGAGACCCAGTACTTC.

The rearrangement uses TRBV18 and TRBJ2-7; 11 positions agree with TRBD2. The trim removed 2 bases at V and 5 bases at J, leaving 5 bases unmatched. The CDR3 totals 15 residues. Germline CDR1 and CDR2: KGHSH and LQKENI. The CDR3 sequence: CASSPALAGVHEQYF. In DNA, the CDR3 is TGTGCCAGCTCACCAGCACTAGCGGGAGTTCACGAGCAGTACTTC.

This chain joins TRBV6-5 and TRBJ2-3, with D uncertain. There are 14 residues in the CDR3. Trimming pared 8 bases from V and 2 bases from J, leaving 14 bases between. In germline, CDR1 is MNHEY, CDR2 SVGAGI. The chain's CDR3 is CASARPVTTDTQYF. DNA of the CDR3: TGTGCCAGCGCTAGGCCTGTTACCACAGATACGCAGTATTTT.

DNA for the CDR3: TGTGCCAGCTCACCACTCAGGGTAACTGAAGCTTTCTTT. This gives the protein CASSPLRVTEAFF. The chain uses TRBV18 and TRBJ1-1; tentatively, D is TRBD1 (5 bases). The V end lost 1 base, the J end lost 5 bases, and 8 bases lay between the germline ends. Germline CDR1 and CDR2: KGHSH and LQKENI. The CDR3 is 13 residues long.

The gene calls are TRBV29-1 and TRBJ2-7; 15 positions match TRBD2. Losses at the gene ends were 5 bases for V and 5 bases for J; bases not matched to a gene: 7. There are 15 residues in the CDR3. The V gene's germline CDR1 is SQVTM and CDR2 ANQGSEA. This CDR3 is CSVKLGLAGGDEQYF. The CDR3 DNA reads as TGCAGCGTTAAACTCGGACTAGCGGGAGGGGACGAGCAGTACTTC.

V and J are TRBV14 and TRBJ2-7; 8 nucleotides align to TRBD1. The CDR3 totals 15 residues. With 1 base clipped from V and 0 bases from J, the junction kept 2 bases outside the gene matches. CDR1 is SGHDN, CDR2 FVKESK, per germline. DNA for the CDR3: TGTGCCAGCAGCCAAGGGACAGGGTACTCCTACGAGCAGTACTTC. Translated, it gives CASSQGTGYSYEQYF.